This TCR beta chain derives from a study of blood T cells in healthy people across ages. PCR was performed a second time for about 7 to 11 cycles using a sample-barcoded 5' primer and a J-beta primer mix. A template-switch adaptor that had 12 random nucleotides put a tag on each cDNA molecule. MiXCR, run by TCRdb on the 5' RACE reads, gives a single entry per CDR3 protein. Seen here are around 900,000 distinct CDR3 sequences, 29% observed once, and the top ten hold 17%. This CDR3 is 17 amino acids long. Trimming removed 7 bases from V and 0 bases from J; junction bases left unmatched: 8. The germline V gene has CDR1 MNHEY and CDR2 SVGEGT. The sample providers were healthy Caucasian people from Russia, aged roughly 6 to 95. For every donor, a draw yielded ten milliliters of peripheral blood. Isolating PBMCs gave at least 6.5 million of these cells per sample. This clonotype has a count of ten or more.

This TCR was recovered from a woman older than 75 in good health. V gene TRBV6-2 or TRBV6-3 combines with J gene TRBJ2-7; TRBD2 agrees at 14 bases. Sample: blood. In nucleotides, the CDR3 is TGTGCCAGCAAGGGACTAGCGGGGGAGAAGAGCTCCTACGAGCAGTACTTC. Its translation is CASKGLAGEKSSYEQYF.